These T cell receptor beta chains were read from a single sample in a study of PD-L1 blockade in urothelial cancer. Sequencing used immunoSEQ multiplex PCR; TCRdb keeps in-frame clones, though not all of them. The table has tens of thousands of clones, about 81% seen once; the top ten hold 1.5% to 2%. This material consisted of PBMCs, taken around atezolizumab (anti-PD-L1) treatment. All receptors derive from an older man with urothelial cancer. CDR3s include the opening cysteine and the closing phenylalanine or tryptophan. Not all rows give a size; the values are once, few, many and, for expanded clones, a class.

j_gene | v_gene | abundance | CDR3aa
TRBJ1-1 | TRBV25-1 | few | CASSEAGSGEAFF
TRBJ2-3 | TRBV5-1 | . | CASSSPRTSGRSTDTQYF
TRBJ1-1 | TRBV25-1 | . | CASAQGRTEAFF
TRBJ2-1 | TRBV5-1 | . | CASSPARWDFNQNEQFF
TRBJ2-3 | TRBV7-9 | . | CASSLVSGTDTQYF
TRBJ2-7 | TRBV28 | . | CASSGGRDSNYEQYF
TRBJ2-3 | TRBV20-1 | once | CSATGSDTQYF
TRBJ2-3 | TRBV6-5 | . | CASSYLTGTGADTQYF
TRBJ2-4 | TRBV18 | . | CASSPPLQGFFGDIQYF
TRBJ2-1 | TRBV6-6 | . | CASSDSGAHNEQFF
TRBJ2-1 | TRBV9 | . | CASSVGNNEQFF
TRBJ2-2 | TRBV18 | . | CASSPRALPAGELFF
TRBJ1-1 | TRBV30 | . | CAWAGEVNTEAFF
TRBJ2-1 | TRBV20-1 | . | CSASLVPRKFF
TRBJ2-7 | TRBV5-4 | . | CASSLDSGDYEQYF
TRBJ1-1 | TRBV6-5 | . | CASILHRQGTEAFF
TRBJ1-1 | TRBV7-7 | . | CASSPLIRQNTEAFF
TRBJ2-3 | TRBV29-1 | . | CSVGHTDTQYF
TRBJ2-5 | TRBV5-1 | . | CASSLSTGRETQYF
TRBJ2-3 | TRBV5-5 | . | CASSLAEGHTNF
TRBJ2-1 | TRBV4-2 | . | CASSQAGSGTSYNEQFF
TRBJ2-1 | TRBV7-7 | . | CASSPRLAGSYNEQFF
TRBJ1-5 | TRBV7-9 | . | CASSSVQGLEPQHF
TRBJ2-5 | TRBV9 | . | CASSVEGLAVQETQYF
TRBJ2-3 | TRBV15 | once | CATSSKPTSGADTQYF
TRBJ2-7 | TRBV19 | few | CASSIDGTPTYEQYF
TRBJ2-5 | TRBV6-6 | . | CASRGQQETQYF
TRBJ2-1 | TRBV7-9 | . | CASRATGTGAYNEQFF
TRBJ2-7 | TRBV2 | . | CASSEARTAGSYEQYF
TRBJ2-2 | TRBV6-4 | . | CASGRGQVNTGELFF
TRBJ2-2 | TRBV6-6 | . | CASRSPGTDTGELFF
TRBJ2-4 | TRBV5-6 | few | CASRFRDRGSNIQYF
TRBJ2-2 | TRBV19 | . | CASPNRSGELFF
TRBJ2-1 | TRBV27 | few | CASSLLAFYNEQFF
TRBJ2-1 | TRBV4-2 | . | CASSPSGGGPSYNEQFF
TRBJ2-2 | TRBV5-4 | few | CASSPTRPGELFF
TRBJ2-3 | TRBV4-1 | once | CASSQTGTSGDTQYF
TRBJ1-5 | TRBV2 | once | CASRSGQYSNQPQHF
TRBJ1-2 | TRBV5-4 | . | CASSPYRVRGDQSYTF
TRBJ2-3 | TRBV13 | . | CASSRKREGTDTQYF
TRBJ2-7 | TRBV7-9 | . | CASSPTTGTYEQYF
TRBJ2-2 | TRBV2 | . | CASIISREVRTGELFF
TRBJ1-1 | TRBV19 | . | CASTVTGVTEAFF
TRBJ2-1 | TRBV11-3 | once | CASSFASSNEQFF
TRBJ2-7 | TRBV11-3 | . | CASSLSITGESEQYF
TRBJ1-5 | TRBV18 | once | CASSPGLTGVGQPQHF
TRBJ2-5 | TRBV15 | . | CATSRGQTQETQYF
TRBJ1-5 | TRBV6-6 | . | CASSYVESLNQPQHF
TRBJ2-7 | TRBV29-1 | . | CSVESGRAGEQYF
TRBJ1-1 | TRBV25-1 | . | CASREDRENTEAFF
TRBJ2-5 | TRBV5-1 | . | CASIGTGIRGETQYF
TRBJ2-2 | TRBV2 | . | CASTRGTANTGELFF
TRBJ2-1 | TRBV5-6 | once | CASSLVDEQFF
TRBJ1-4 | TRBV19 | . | CASSIRQGDEKLFF
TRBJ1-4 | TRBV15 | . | CATSRAGAGGFEKLFF
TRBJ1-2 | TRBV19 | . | CASSRGQNLYGYTF
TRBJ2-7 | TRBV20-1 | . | CSARPIYEQYF
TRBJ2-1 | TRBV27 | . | CASNKDRTKYNEQFF
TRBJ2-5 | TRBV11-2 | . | CASSLTTGVQETQYF
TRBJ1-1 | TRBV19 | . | CASSGGNTEAFF